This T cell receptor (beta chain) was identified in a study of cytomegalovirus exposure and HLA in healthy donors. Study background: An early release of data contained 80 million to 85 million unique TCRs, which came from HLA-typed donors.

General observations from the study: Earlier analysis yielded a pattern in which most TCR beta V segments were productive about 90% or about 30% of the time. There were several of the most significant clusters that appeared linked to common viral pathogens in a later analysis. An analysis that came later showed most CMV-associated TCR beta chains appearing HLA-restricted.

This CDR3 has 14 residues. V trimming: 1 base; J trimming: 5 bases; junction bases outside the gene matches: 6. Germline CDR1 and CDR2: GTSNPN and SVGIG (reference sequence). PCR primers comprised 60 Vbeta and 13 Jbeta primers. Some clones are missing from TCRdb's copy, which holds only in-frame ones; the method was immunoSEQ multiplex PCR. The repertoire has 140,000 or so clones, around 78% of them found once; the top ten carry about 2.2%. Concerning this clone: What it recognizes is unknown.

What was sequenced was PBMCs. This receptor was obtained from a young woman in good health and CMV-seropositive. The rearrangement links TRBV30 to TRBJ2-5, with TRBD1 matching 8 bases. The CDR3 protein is CAWSANRGSETQYF. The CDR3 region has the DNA TGTGCCTGGAGTGCAAACAGGGGGTCCGAGACCCAGTACTTC.